This T cell receptor beta chain was captured by sequencing in a study of regulatory T cells in long-lasting Graves disease. CDR3 regions were amplified by Arm-PCR using iRepertoire HTBI primers to build TCR beta libraries. TCRdb re-derived calls from the multiplex PCR reads in MiXCR, one entry per CDR3 protein. In the table there are under 800,000 distinct CDR3 sequences, about 16% of which are singletons. The sample's time point: newly diagnosed GD, antithyroid drugs for less than 3 months. The TCR library was made from RNA extracted from PBMCs. In germline, CDR1 is SGHVS, CDR2 FQNEAQ. V was clipped by 1 base and J by 0 bases, with 12 bases between them. The CDR3 sequence is 16 residues long. This clonotype was counted a few times. The same data also went into a second study, on T cells in Graves' hyperthyroidism and ophthalmopathy. From that report: Hyperthyroidism in the patients, aged 18 to 65, was newly diagnosed and under 2 months in duration.

V is TRBV7-8 and J is TRBJ1-1; D remains unclear. Sequencing was performed on peripheral blood mononuclear cells (PBMCs), taken at new diagnosis, from a patient treated with antithyroid drugs. The TCR sequence derives from a woman aged 25 to 39 with Graves disease. The CDR3 is CASSLGPQVVNTEAFF. CDR3 nucleotide sequence: TGTGCCAGCAGCTTAGGTCCCCAAGTGGTGAACACTGAAGCTTTCTTT.